The 10 T cell receptor beta chains below all came from one sample that was sequenced in a study of CXCR3-negative and CXCR3-positive naive CD8 T cells. The libraries of TRB cDNA were prepared using 5' RACE with UMI labels. Using the 5' RACE reads, TCRdb records one entry per CDR3 protein without DNA. The sample includes 46,000 or so distinct CDR3 sequences. The sequencing sample was made of naive CXCR3- CD8+ T cells from blood. The subset denotes: CD45RO-CCR7+CD27+CD95- naive CD8+ T cells lacking CXCR3 (TNR3-). The receptors were gathered from a human donor in good health. Some clones in this sample may be carry-over from other donors' samples.

V usage is TRBV6-1 and J usage is TRBJ2-7; lacking DNA, the TRBD2 call made by TCRdb goes unchecked. The CDR3 length is 16 residues. Germline V gives CDR1 MNHNS, CDR2 SASEGT. CDR3 protein: CASSEAQGRPAYEQYF.

The V call is TRBV12-3 or TRBV12-4, the J call TRBJ2-1; the TCRdb D gene call, TRBD1, has no DNA to confirm it. The CDR3 is 15 amino acids. Here the CDR3 reads CASSRSWGQGNEQFF.

V gene TRBV7-9 combines with J gene TRBJ2-1; TCRdb's D gene call, TRBD1, goes unchecked for lack of DNA. Per the germline V gene, CDR1 is SEHNR and CDR2 is FQNEAQ (reference sequence). This CDR3 spans 14 amino acids. The CDR3 sequence is CASNLQGAYNEQFF.

The chain joins TRBV12-3 or TRBV12-4 to TRBJ2-3; without DNA, the TCRdb call of TRBD2 cannot be checked. The CDR3 contains 13 residues. The CDR3 spells CASSPSGTDTQYF.

This chain links TRBV11-2 with TRBJ2-1; as DNA is missing, the TRBD1 call by TCRdb cannot be tested. There are 13 residues in the CDR3. The germline V gene encodes CDR1 SGHAT and CDR2 FQNNGV. This chain's CDR3 is CASSLGASNEQFF.

V usage is TRBV6-2 or TRBV6-3 and J usage is TRBJ2-7; the TCRdb call, TRBD2, lacks DNA for checking. CDR3 length: 14 residues. Germline CDR1 and CDR2: MNHEY and SVGEGT. The CDR3 loop is CASSYGTSSYEQYF.

V usage is TRBV28 and J usage is TRBJ1-5; checking the TCRdb D call of TRBD1 is not possible without DNA. Germline CDR1 MDHEN, CDR2 SYDVKM. This CDR3 is 15 amino acids long. The CDR3 loop reads CASSLDRGNNQPQHF.

The chain's CDR3 is CASSFVSGEQYF. The rearrangement uses TRBV7-9 and TRBJ2-7. The CDR3 loop spans 12 amino acids. The V gene's germline CDR1 is SEHNR and CDR2 FQNEAQ (reference sequence).

V gene TRBV12-3 or TRBV12-4 combines with J gene TRBJ2-3; absent DNA, TCRdb's TRBD1 call cannot be checked. The CDR3 runs 17 residues. The chain's CDR3 is CASSSATTGVGTDTQYF.

This rearrangement joins TRBV28 to TRBJ1-1. The CDR3 has 15 amino acids. Germline CDR1 reads MDHEN; CDR2 reads SYDVKM. The CDR3 loop reads CASSLQAGRDTEAFF.